Described below is a single T cell receptor (beta chain) sequence and its context. This record comes from a study of PD-1 blockade in classical Hodgkin lymphoma. Whole-study context: Nivolumab 3 mg/kg was given intravenously every 2 weeks.

The method was immunoSEQ multiplex PCR; TCRdb's version includes in-frame clones alone and lacks a portion of them. The profile covers roughly 36,000 clones, with 70% to 85% appearing a single time and 9.8% taken by the ten largest. Germline CDR1 MDHEN, CDR2 SYDVKM. CDR3 length: 15 amino acids. V lost 7 bases and J 0 bases, leaving 15 bases between the germline ends. As for time point: cycle 4 day 1 (C4D1), after less than seven weeks of nivolumab. Every single patient, without exception, relapsed after autologous stem cell transplantation, and brentuximab vedotin exposure varied. The specimen comprised peripheral blood mononuclear cells (PBMCs), sampled before the fourth cycle of nivolumab. The TCR sequence derives from a human donor with classical Hodgkin lymphoma. This chain connects TRBV28 to TRBJ1-2; D is undetermined. CDR3 residues: CASKTPRAANYGYTF. The CDR3 nucleotides are TGTGCCAGCAAAACCCCAAGGGCGGCTAACTATGGCTACACCTTC.